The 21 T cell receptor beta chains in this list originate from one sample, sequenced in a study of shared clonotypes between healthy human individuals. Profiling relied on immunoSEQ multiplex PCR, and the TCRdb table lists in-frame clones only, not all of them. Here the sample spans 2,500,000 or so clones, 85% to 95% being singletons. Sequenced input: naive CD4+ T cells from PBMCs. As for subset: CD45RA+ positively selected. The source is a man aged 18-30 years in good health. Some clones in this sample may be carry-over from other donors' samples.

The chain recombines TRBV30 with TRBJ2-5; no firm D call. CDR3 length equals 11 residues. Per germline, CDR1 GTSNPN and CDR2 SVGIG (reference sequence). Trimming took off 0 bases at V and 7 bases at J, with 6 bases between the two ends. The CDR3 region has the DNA TGTGCCTGGAGTGTACCGGGGACCCAGTACTTC. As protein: CAWSVPGTQYF.

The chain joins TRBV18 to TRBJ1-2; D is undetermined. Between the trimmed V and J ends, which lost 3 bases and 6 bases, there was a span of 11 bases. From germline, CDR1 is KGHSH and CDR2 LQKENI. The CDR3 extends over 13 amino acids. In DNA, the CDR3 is TGTGCCAGCTCACCCGATCGACATAATGGCTACACCTTC. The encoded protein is CASSPDRHNGYTF.

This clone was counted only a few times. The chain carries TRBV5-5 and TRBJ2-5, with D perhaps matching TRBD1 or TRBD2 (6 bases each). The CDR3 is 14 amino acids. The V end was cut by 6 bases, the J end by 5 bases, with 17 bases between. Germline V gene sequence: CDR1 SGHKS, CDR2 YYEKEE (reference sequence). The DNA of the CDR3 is TGTGCCAGCACCCCGGGGGCCGGCGGGGAGACCCAGTACTTC. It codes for CASTPGAGGETQYF.

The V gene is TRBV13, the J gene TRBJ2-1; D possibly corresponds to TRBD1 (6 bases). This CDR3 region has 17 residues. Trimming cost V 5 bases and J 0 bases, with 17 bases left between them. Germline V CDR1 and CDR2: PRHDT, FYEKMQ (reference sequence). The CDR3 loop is CASSHQPDSHSYNEQFF. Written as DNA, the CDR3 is TGTGCCAGCAGCCACCAACCGGACAGCCACTCCTACAATGAGCAGTTCTTC.

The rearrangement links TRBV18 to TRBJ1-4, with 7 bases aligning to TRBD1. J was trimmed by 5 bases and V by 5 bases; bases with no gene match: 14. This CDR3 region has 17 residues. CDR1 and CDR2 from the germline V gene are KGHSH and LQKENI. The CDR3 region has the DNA TGTGCCAGCTCATCTTACGGCCAGGACAGGTGGAATGAAAAACTGTTTTTT. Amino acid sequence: CASSSYGQDRWNEKLFF.

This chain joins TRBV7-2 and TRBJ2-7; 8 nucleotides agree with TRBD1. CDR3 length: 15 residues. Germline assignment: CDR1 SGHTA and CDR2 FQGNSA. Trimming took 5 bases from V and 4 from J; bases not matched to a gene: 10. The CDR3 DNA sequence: TGTGCCAGCAGCGCGAATCGGGACAGGCCTTACGAGCAGTACTTC. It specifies CASSANRDRPYEQYF.

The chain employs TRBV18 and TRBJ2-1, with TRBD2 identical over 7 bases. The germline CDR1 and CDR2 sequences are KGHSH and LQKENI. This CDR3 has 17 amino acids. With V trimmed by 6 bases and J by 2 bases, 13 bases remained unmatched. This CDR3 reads CASSPGRGGSTYNEQFF. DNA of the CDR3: TGTGCCAGCTCGCCGGGGAGGGGTGGCTCTACCTACAATGAGCAGTTCTTC.

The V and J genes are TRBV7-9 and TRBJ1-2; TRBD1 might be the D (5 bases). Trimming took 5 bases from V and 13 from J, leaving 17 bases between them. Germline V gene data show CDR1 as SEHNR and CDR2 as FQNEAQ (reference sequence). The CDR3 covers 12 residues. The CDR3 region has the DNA TGTGCCAGCAGCCCGAACTCAGGGTACTCCACCTTC. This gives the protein CASSPNSGYSTF.

CDR3 nucleotides: TGTGCCAGCAGCTTAGTGGGGGGTGGTGGCTACACCTTC. It is translated as CASSLVGGGGYTF. The chain links TRBV7-2 to TRBJ1-2, with D maybe TRBD1 (5 bases). Germline V gives CDR1 SGHTA, CDR2 FQGNSA. CDR3 length equals 13 residues. V shed 1 base and J shed 7 bases, with 10 bases lying between them.

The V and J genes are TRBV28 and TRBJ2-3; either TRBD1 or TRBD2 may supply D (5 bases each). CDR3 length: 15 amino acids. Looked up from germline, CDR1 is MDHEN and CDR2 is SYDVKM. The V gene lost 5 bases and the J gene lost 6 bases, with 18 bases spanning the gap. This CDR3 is CASSPLGTGADTQYF. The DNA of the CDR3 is TGTGCCAGCAGTCCGCTAGGGACCGGAGCGGATACGCAGTATTTT.

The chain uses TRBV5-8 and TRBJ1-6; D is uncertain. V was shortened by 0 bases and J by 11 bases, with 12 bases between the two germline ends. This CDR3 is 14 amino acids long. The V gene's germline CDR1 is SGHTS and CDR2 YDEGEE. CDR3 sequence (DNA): TGTGCCAGCAGCTTGGCCGCAGGTCTGCCACCCCTCCACTTT. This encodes CASSLAAGLPPLHF.

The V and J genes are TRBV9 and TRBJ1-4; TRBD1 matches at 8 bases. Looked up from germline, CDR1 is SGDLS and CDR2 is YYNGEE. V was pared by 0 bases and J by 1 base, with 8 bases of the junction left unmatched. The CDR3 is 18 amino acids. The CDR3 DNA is TGTGCCAGCAGCGTAGGTGCAGGGGGCGAGAGAACTAATGAAAAACTGTTTTTT. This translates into CASSVGAGGERTNEKLFF.

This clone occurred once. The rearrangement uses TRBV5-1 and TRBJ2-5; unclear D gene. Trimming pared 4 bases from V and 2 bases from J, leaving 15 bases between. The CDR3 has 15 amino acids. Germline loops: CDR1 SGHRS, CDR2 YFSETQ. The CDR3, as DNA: TGCGCCAGCAGCCCCTCCGCCAACCTACAAGAGACCCAGTACTTC. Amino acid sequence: CASSPSANLQETQYF.

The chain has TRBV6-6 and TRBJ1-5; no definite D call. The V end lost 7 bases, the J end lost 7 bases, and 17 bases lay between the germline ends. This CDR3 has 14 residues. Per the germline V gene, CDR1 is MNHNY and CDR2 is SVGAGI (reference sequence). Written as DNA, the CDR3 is TGTGCCAGCACCCCGGGCCAACAAGGGCAGCCCCAGCATTTT. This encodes CASTPGQQGQPQHF.

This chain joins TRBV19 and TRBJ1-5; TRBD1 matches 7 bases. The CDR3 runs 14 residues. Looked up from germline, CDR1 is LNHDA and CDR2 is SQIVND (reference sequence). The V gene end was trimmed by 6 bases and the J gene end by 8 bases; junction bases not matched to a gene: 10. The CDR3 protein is CASRARQGGKPQHF. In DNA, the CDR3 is TGTGCCAGTAGAGCCCGACAGGGCGGTAAGCCCCAGCATTTT.

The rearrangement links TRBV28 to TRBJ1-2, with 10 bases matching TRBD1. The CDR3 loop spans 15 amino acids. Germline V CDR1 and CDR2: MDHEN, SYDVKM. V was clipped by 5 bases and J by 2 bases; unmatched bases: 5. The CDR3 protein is CASSSRQGANYGYTF. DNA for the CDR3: TGTGCCAGCAGTAGTCGACAGGGGGCGAACTATGGCTACACCTTC.

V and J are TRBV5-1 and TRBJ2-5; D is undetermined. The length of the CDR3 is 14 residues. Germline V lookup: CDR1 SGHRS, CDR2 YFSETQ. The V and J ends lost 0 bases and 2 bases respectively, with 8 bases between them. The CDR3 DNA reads TGCGCCAGCAGCTTGGAGCTAGGGCAAGAGACCCAGTACTTC. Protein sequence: CASSLELGQETQYF.

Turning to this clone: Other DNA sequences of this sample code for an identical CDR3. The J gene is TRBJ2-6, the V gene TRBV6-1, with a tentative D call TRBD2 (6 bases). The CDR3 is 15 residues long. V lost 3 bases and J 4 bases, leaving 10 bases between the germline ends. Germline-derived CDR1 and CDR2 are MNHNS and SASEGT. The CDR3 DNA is TGTGCCAGCAGTGACGGCGGGGCGGGGGCCAACGTCCTGACTTTC. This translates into CASSDGGAGANVLTF.

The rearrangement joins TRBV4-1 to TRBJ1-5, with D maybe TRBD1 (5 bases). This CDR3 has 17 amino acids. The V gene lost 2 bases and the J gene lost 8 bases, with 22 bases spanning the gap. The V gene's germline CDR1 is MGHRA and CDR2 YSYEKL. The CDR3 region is CASSQKMAGGSGEPQHF. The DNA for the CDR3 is TGCGCCAGCAGCCAAAAGATGGCCGGGGGATCCGGGGAGCCCCAGCATTTT.

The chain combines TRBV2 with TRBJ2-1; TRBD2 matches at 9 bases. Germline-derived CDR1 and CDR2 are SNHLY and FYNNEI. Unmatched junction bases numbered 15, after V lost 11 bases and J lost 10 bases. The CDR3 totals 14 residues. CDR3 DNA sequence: TGTGCCGCAGGTGGTAGCGGGAGTTCTGGGGAGCAGTTCTTC. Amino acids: CAAGGSGSSGEQFF.

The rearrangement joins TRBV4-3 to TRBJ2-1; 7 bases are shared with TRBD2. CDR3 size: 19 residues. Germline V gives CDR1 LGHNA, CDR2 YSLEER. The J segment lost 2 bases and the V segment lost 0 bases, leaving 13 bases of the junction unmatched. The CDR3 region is CASSQDSGFAGATYNEQFF. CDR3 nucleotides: TGCGCCAGCAGCCAAGATTCGGGGTTCGCGGGAGCAACCTACAATGAGCAGTTCTTC.